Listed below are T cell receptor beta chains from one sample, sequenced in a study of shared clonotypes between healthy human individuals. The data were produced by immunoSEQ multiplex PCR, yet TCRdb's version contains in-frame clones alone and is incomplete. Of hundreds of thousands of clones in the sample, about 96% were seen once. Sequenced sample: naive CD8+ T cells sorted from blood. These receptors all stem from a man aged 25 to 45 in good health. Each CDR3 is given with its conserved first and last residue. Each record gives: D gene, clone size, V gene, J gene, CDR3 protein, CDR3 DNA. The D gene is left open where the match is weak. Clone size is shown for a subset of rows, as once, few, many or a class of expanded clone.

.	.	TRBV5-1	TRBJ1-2	CASSLVPGDYGYTF	TGCGCCAGCAGCTTGGTGCCGGGAGATTATGGCTACACCTTC
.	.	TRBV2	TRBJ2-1	CASSDSGRGHNEQFF	TGTGCCAGCAGTGACTCGGGGAGAGGGCACAATGAGCAGTTCTTC
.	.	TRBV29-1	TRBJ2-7	CSVSRESYEQYF	TGCAGCGTCTCCCGGGAATCCTACGAGCAGTACTTC
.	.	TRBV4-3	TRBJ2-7	CASSQAVGGAYEQYF	TGCGCCAGCAGCCAAGCTGTTGGGGGAGCCTACGAGCAGTACTTC
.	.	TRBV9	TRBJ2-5	CASSRGWKARQETQYF	TGTGCCAGCAGCCGGGGTTGGAAGGCCCGTCAAGAGACCCAGTACTTC
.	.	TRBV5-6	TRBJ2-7	CASSPLSGIAYEQYF	TGTGCCAGCAGCCCTCTTTCGGGTATCGCCTACGAGCAGTACTTC
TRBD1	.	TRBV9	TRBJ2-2	CASSPRQGPTGELFF	TGTGCCAGCAGCCCGCGACAGGGGCCCACCGGGGAGCTGTTTTTT
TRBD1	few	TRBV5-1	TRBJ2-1	CASSSRQGLDNEQFF	TGCGCCAGCAGCTCAAGACAGGGTCTCGACAATGAGCAGTTCTTC
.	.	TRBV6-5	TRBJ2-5	CASSSGEETQYF	TGTGCCAGCAGTTCTGGGGAAGAGACCCAGTACTTC
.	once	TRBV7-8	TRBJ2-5	CASSPRYQETQYF	TGTGCCAGCAGCCCTCGATACCAAGAGACCCAGTACTTC
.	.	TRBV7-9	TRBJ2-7	CASSFEGVSYEQYF	TGTGCCAGCAGCTTTGAGGGGGTATCCTACGAGCAGTACTTC
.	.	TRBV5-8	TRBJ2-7	CATTRTPYSYEQYF	TGTGCCACCACTCGGACACCTTACTCCTACGAGCAGTACTTC
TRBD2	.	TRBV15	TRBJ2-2	CATSTPSGANTGELFF	TGTGCCACCAGCACCCCTAGCGGGGCGAACACCGGGGAGCTGTTTTTT
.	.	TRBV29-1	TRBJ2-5	CSVGWSKEPRAQYF	TGCAGCGTTGGGTGGTCGAAGGAACCCAGGGCCCAGTACTTC
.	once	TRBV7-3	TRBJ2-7	CASSLNEYYEQYF	TGTGCCAGCAGCTTAAATGAGTACTACGAGCAGTACTTC
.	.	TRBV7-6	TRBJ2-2	CASSYSGSNTGELFF	TGTGCCAGCAGCTATAGCGGATCGAACACCGGGGAGCTGTTTTTT
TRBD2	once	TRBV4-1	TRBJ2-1	CASSHGSLAGGLYNEQFF	TGCGCCAGCAGCCACGGGTCCCTAGCGGGAGGTCTCTACAATGAGCAGTTCTTC
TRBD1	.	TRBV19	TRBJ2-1	CASSLYGQGGYNEQFF	TGTGCCAGTAGTCTATACGGACAGGGGGGATACAATGAGCAGTTCTTC
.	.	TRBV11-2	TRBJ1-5	CASSHGGRGGVQPQHF	TGTGCCAGCAGCCACGGGGGCAGGGGAGGTGTGCAGCCCCAGCATTTT
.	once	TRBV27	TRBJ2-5	CASSTTKAGETQYF	TGTGCCAGCAGTACGACTAAGGCAGGGGAGACCCAGTACTTC
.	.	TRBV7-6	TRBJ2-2	CASSLLDGELFF	TGTGCCAGCAGCTTATTGGACGGGGAGCTGTTTTTT
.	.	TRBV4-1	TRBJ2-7	CASSQDPGTSSGEQYF	TGCGCCAGCAGCCAAGACCCCGGGACATCCTCGGGGGAGCAGTACTTC
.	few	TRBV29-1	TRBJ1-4	CSVESYEKLFF	TGCAGCGTCGAGAGTTATGAAAAACTGTTTTTT
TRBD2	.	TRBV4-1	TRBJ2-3	CASSQDWPAGGRNTQYF	TGCGCCAGCAGCCAAGATTGGCCAGCGGGAGGGCGCAATACGCAGTATTTT
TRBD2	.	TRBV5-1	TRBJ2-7	CASSFSAGGPYEQYF	TGCGCCAGCAGCTTCTCGGCGGGAGGCCCCTACGAGCAGTACTTC
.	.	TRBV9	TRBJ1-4	CASSVGNKLHEKLFF	TGTGCCAGCAGCGTAGGTAACAAACTCCATGAAAAACTGTTTTTT
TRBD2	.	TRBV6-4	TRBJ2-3	CASISPSGKSTDTQYF	TGTGCCAGCATAAGCCCTAGCGGGAAAAGCACAGATACGCAGTATTTT
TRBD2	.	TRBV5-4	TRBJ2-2	CASSPIAGGNTGELFF	TGTGCCAGCAGCCCCATAGCGGGAGGGAACACCGGGGAGCTGTTTTTT
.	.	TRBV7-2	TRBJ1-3	CASSFLPGGGNTIYF	TGTGCCAGCAGCTTCTTACCGGGAGGAGGAAACACCATATATTTT
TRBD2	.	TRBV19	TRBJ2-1	CASTPIGGGSYNEQFF	TGTGCCAGTACCCCTATAGGCGGGGGGTCCTACAATGAGCAGTTCTTC
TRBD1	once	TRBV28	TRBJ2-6	CASSDYRGANVLTF	TGTGCCAGCAGCGATTACAGGGGCGCCAACGTCCTGACTTTC
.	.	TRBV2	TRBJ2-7	CASIPRSDRLYEQYF	TGTGCCAGCATCCCCAGGTCGGACCGATTGTACGAGCAGTACTTC
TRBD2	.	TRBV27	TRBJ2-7	CASSSIIGGSSYEQYF	TGTGCCAGCAGCAGCATCATCGGCGGGAGCTCCTACGAGCAGTACTTC
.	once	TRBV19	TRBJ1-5	CASSIVSGGNQPQHF	TGTGCCAGTAGTATAGTCTCCGGGGGCAATCAGCCCCAGCATTTT
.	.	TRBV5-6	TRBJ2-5	CASSHGTRHQETQYF	TGTGCCAGCAGCCACGGGACACGACACCAAGAGACCCAGTACTTC
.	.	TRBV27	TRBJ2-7	CASSYGGRGYEQYF	TGTGCCAGCAGTTACGGGGGAAGAGGGTACGAGCAGTACTTC
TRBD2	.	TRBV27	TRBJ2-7	CASSPGGNNEQYF	TGTGCCAGCAGTCCGGGGGGAAATAACGAGCAGTACTTC
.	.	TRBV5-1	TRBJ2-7	CASAPGLAGPPEQYF	TGCGCCAGCGCTCCGGGGCTAGCCGGACCGCCCGAGCAGTACTTC
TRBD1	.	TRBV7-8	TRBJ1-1	CASSPTGANTEAFF	TGTGCCAGCAGCCCGACAGGGGCAAACACTGAAGCTTTCTTT
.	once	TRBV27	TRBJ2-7	CASSLGQGVTYEQYF	TGTGCCAGCAGTTTAGGGCAGGGCGTTACCTACGAGCAGTACTTC
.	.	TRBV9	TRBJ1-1	CASSVDGTNTEAFF	TGTGCCAGCAGCGTAGATGGCACGAACACTGAAGCTTTCTTT
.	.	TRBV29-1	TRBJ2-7	CSVEDLAGDSYEQYF	TGCAGCGTTGAAGATCTGGCAGGGGACTCCTACGAGCAGTACTTC
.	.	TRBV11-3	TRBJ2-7	CASSPGRGTGTYEQYF	TGTGCCAGCAGCCCGGGGAGAGGGACTGGAACCTACGAGCAGTACTTC
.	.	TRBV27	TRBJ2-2	CASSYSGLSNTGELFF	TGTGCCAGCAGTTATTCCGGACTCTCGAACACCGGGGAGCTGTTTTTT
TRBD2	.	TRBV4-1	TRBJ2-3	CASSPLAGGRTDTQYF	TGCGCCAGCAGCCCCCTAGCGGGGGGGAGGACAGATACGCAGTATTTT
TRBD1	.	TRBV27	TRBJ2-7	CASSSDRGLDEQYF	TGTGCCAGCAGTTCGGACAGGGGGCTCGACGAGCAGTACTTC
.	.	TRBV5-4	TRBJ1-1	CASSLAGGTTEAFF	TGTGCCAGCAGCTTGGCGGGAGGGACCACTGAAGCTTTCTTT
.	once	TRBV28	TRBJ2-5	CASSFPGQQETQYF	TGTGCCAGCAGTTTCCCCGGACAGCAAGAGACCCAGTACTTC
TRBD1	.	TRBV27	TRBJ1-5	CASSSLTGRHQPQHF	TGTGCCAGCAGTTCCTTGACAGGGAGGCATCAGCCCCAGCATTTT
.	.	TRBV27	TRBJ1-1	CASSPPRRAHTEAFF	TGTGCCAGCAGTCCGCCCAGGAGGGCCCACACTGAAGCTTTCTTT
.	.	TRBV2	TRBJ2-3	CASRGSTDTQYF	TGTGCCAGCAGGGGAAGCACAGATACGCAGTATTTT
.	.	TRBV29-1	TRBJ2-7	CSVEDVSETYEQYF	TGCAGCGTTGAGGATGTGTCGGAGACCTACGAGCAGTACTTC
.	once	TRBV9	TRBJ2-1	CASSDGVSSYNEQFF	TGTGCCAGCAGCGATGGAGTGAGCTCCTACAATGAGCAGTTCTTC
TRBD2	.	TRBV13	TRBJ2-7	CASSLTSGSPPYEQYF	TGTGCCAGCAGCCTCACTAGCGGGAGTCCCCCCTACGAGCAGTACTTC